This record looks at one T cell receptor (beta chain) sequence and its context. This receptor's antigen is unknown. No quality values exist for individual bases; no much larger clone is one base distant. Patients who received neoadjuvant chemotherapy or who lacked clinical information were excluded from enrollment. The TCR-sequenced cases shown were male, and subtotal esophagectomy with 2- or 3-field lymphadenectomy was performed in the TCR-sequenced cases shown. A Qiagen AllPrep kit was used to extract RNA from bulk tumor tissue sections, and T cells were not sorted. Until RNA extraction, small sections of surgically resected tumor tissue were kept in RNAlater reagent at -80 degrees C. Preparation of the library involved 5' RACE. PCR with KAPA HiFi used TCRalpha or TCRbeta constant-region primers plus a P20EA primer, followed by nested second PCR with CA2 or CB2. TCR genes were amplified by unbiased adaptor ligation RT-PCR, with reverse transcription by Superscript III and a polyT18-containing BSL-18E primer. After second-strand synthesis and blunting, the P10EA/P20EA adaptor was ligated to the cDNA 5' end, followed by NotI digestion. Both the first and second PCRs consisted of around 18 cycles of 98 degrees C for 20 s, 65 degrees C for 30 s and 72 degrees C for 1 min. The Nextera XT Index kit v2 Set A was used to index the amplicons, which were pooled in equimolar amounts and quantified with a Qubit 2.0 Fluorometer. Sequencing was carried out on the Illumina MiSeq platform with 2x300 bp paired-end reads. As for how the authors treated the data: Repertoire Genesis software ver.1.0 assigned each read to V and J genes according to the highest identity with IMGT reference sequences. CDR3 was defined from Cys104 to Phe118 plus Gly119 and translated, and unique sequence reads were defined by distinct V, J and CDR3 amino acids. A shared V|J combination was chosen only when it reached significance in both a Fisher's exact test in edgeR and a Mann Whitney U test. Repertoire dissimilarity index was computed with the R rdi package after removing singletons and bootstrapping 500 repertoire combinations. TCRdb passed the public sequencing reads through fastp at Q25 and MiXCR, retaining productive beta sequences. Each record represents a unique CDR3 protein, reported with the most common genes and DNA among its rows. The V and J calls reflect TCRdb's pipeline rather than the authors' work. The sample profile shows around 5,000 distinct CDR3 sequences; approximately 23% of them were found once. Of the sample, around 30% is held by the ten largest clones.

From the cysteine through the phenylalanine, the CDR3 covers 19 amino acids. The entry retains the CDR3 DNA only, 57 bases that are in frame from base 1. CDR1 and CDR2 (MNHNS, SASEGT) derive from the germline V gene. Germline trimming amounts to 3 bases on V and 6 bases on J, with 15 as the count of junction bases outside the gene matches. The sample comes from a study of esophageal squamous cell carcinoma tumors (TCRdb year 2021). About the full investigation: Principal component analysis with K-means clustering of immunohistochemical values for T-cell and checkpoint markers was used to divide patients into immuno relation high and low groups. The roughly ten cases yielded under 2,000,000 total TCRalpha reads and about 1,300,000 total TCRbeta reads, and around 30,000 and 35,000 of those reads, respectively, were unique. The study was designed to assess TCR repertoire diversity and shared TCR repertoires of T cells within the tumor environment of esophageal squamous cell carcinoma. A wider cohort of under 55 surgically treated esophageal squamous cell carcinoma patients in Japan was included, comprising 21 high and some 32 low immuno relation cases. TCR sequencing was performed on ten or so patients, consisting of five randomly selected high immuno relation cases and five background-matched low immuno relation cases.

General study outcomes and caveats: The high immuno relation group had higher significant repertoire counts, although the two groups did not differ in total TCR repertoire counts. Because TCRalpha and TCRbeta chains were sequenced separately, chain pairing and the antigens recognized remained unknown. Fewer than 35 TRAV|TRAJ and some 21 TRBV|TRBJ combinations, including TRAV13-1|TRAJ22 and TRBV7-9|TRBJ2-7, appeared to be shared among high immuno relation cases. Because TCRalphabeta repertoire variation was large, shared V|J recombination candidates may have been selected by chance. Only a few cases were included in the TCR repertoire analysis, and no investigation at the CDR3 clonotype level was carried out. Of the roughly 10 cases, a few showed one dominant TCRalpha VJ recombination along with apparently reduced TCRalpha diversity.

This TCR came from a man aged 50 or older with esophageal squamous cell carcinoma. The chain uses TRBV6-1 and TRBJ2-1; TRBD2 lines up with 12 middle nucleotides. Sequencing was done on a sample of tumor tissue. The DNA sequence is as follows: TGTGCCAGCAGTGACCCTAGCGGGAGGGCCAGATTTCGCGGCAATGAGCAGTTCTTC. This translates into CASSDPSGRARFRGNEQFF.